A selection of T cell receptor beta chains follows, all from one sample in a study of T cell responses to AZD1222 COVID-19 vaccine. Method: immunoSEQ multiplex PCR; TCRdb's copy keeps in-frame clones and lacks some. This repertoire shows roughly 140,000 clones, 93% found once; its top ten account for approximately 5.4%. The sequenced sample was peripheral blood, obtained on day 0 of AZD1222 vaccination. Receptors were obtained from an adult in good health. Both conserved end residues are trimmed from each CDR3. A D gene is named only where the DNA matches it firmly.

V gene	D gene	CDR3 protein
TRBV3-1/TRBV3-2	NA	ASSPLAVRNTEAF
TRBV15	NA	ATSRDFSTQY
TRBV3-1/TRBV3-2	NA	ASSQAEQPQH
TRBV30	NA	AWSGDWGRNSPLH
TRBV24-1	TRBD2	ATSDPGLAGHSDTQY
TRBV5-1	TRBD1	ASSLGDRGSNYGYT
TRBV4-1	NA	ASSSASDYNEQF
TRBV4-1	NA	ASSQIRGLGTEAF
TRBV5-5	NA	ASSLNYKGDEKLF
TRBV7-6	NA	ASSLGTEAF
TRBV21-1	NA	ASSSPILAGGGTDTQY
TRBV27	NA	ASSPRDRGETQY
TRBV5-1	NA	ASSLAGQGNGELF
TRBV7-3	NA	ASSLGAYGEQF
TRBV7-2	NA	ASSLEQGPDTQY
TRBV4-3	TRBD1	ASSTDRGGNTIY
TRBV19	NA	ASSSTGELF
TRBV7-2	TRBD2	ASSEIAGYTDTQY
TRBV14	NA	ASSPGTGRISEKLF
TRBV10-3	TRBD1	AISDSDRRKLF
TRBV15	NA	ATSSDRSSYNEQF
TRBV7-2	TRBD1	ASSLWDRVSEQF
TRBV27	NA	ASSLGSSVLFNEQF
TRBV4-2	TRBD2	ASSPGLARGGAETQY
TRBV7-9	NA	ASRALFGTQY
TRBV6-5	TRBD1	ASTIGTGGSYGYT
TRBV12-3/TRBV12-4	NA	ASSGQINEKLF
TRBV7-8	NA	ASFRENTEAF
TRBV7-9	NA	ASSLLTGLWAEAF